This T cell receptor (beta chain) comes out of a study of blood T cell repertoires in COVID-19. Turning to the study itself: Whether acute or convalescent, the COVID-19 samples came from the United States, Italy and Spain. The cDNA or gDNA used as material had been derived from T cells, B-cell-depleted T cells, or PBMCs.

In the original workflow: Using reference gene primer amplification, nucleated cell counts were estimated. Some clones are missing from TCRdb's copy, which holds only in-frame ones; the method was immunoSEQ multiplex PCR. V, J and clone size were drawn from that table, and D and trimming were deduced from the DNA. The repertoire holds some 200,000 clones, with around 87% as singletons. This clone was counted once. This CDR3 spans 14 amino acids. V lost 4 bases, J lost 6 bases, and 16 bases lay in between. Germline V gene lookup returns CDR1 SGHVS and CDR2 FQNEAQ. The chain carries TRBV7-8 and TRBJ2-7, with D perhaps matching TRBD1 (7 bases). The origin of this receptor is a middle-aged man with active or convalescent COVID-19. Material for sequencing was peripheral blood. CDR3 in DNA: TGTGCCAGCAGCTCGAGGGGGGCAGGGGGCGAGCAGTACTTC. Its translation: CASSSRGAGGEQYF.